Listed below are T cell receptor beta chains from one sample, sequenced in a study of T-cell reconstitution after alpha-beta-depleted transplantation in children. TCRdb re-called the PCR reads through MiXCR, storing one row per CDR3 protein. The table lists about 200,000 distinct CDR3 sequences, under 8.5% of them singletons. The sequences come from PBMCs, collected before TCRalphabeta/CD19-depleted stem cell transplant. These receptors were obtained from a boy younger than 10 with acute lymphoblastic leukemia, due to receive a stem cell transplant. Both conserved end residues are part of each CDR3. The D gene is left open where the match is weak. Clone size appears in some rows only: once, few, many, or a class for an expanded clone.

clone_size,d_call,j_call,v_call,cdr3_aa,cdr3_nt
few,TRBD1,TRBJ1-6,TRBV6-5,CASSFTTNGQGGNSPLHF,TGTGCCAGCAGTTTCACAACTAACGGACAGGGAGGAAATTCACCCCTCCACTTT
many,TRBD2,TRBJ2-1,TRBV6-1,CASWSPSGSPYNEQFF,TGTGCCAGCTGGAGCCCTAGCGGGAGCCCCTACAATGAGCAGTTCTTC
few,TRBD2,TRBJ2-1,TRBV6-5,CASSSGTSGFGEQFF,TGTGCCAGCAGTTCCGGGACTAGCGGCTTTGGTGAGCAGTTCTTC
many,TRBD2,TRBJ2-3,TRBV29-1,CSVAGRLTDTQYF,TGCAGCGTTGCCGGGAGGCTCACAGATACGCAGTATTTT
many,TRBD1,TRBJ1-1,TRBV11-2,CASSSRGGVNTEAFF,TGTGCCAGCAGCTCGAGAGGGGGCGTGAACACTGAAGCTTTCTTT
many,TRBD2,TRBJ2-1,TRBV4-2,CASSQGLAGDRSFF,TGTGCCAGCAGCCAAGGCCTAGCGGGCGATCGGTCGTTCTTC
few,TRBD1,TRBJ1-2,TRBV28,CASSKGQGDGYTF,TGTGCCAGCAGTAAGGGACAGGGCGACGGCTACACCTTC
many,.,TRBJ2-3,TRBV20-1,CSVRQGRGTDTQYF,TGCAGTGTTCGTCAGGGGAGGGGCACAGATACGCAGTATTTT
few,.,TRBJ2-2,TRBV5-6,CASSLETGPGELFF,TGTGCCAGCAGCTTGGAGACGGGGCCCGGGGAGCTGTTTTTT
.,.,TRBJ2-1,TRBV3-1,CASSQRRGPYNEQFF,TGTGCCAGCAGCCAACGGAGAGGGCCCTACAATGAGCAGTTCTTC
.,.,TRBJ1-6,TRBV4-3,CASSQDLGVSSYNSPLHF,TGCGCCAGCAGCCAAGATCTGGGGGTGAGCTCCTATAATTCACCCCTCCACTTT
many,.,TRBJ1-5,TRBV28,CASLTPGVLTSQPQHF,TGTGCCAGCCTTACGCCGGGAGTTTTAACTAGTCAGCCCCAGCATTTT
many,.,TRBJ1-4,TRBV28,CASNFGEKLFF,TGTGCCAGCAATTTTGGGGAAAAACTGTTTTTT
many,TRBD1,TRBJ1-1,TRBV29-1,CSARQGSSVIEAFF,TGCAGCGCCCGACAGGGTTCGAGCGTTATCGAAGCTTTCTTT
many,.,TRBJ2-1,TRBV6-2/TRBV6-3,CAIKQGDEQFF,TGTGCCATCAAGCAAGGCGATGAGCAGTTCTTC
few,.,TRBJ2-2,TRBV18,CASSPLGANTGELFF,TGTGCCAGCTCACCCCTCGGGGCGAACACCGGGGAGCTGTTTTTT
many,.,TRBJ2-2,TRBV20-1,CSARDLIGLSGELFF,TGCAGTGCTAGAGATTTAATCGGACTTTCCGGGGAGCTGTTTTTT
.,TRBD1,TRBJ2-3,TRBV20-1,CSARGAGGRGNTQYF,TGCAGTGCTAGAGGGGCAGGGGGCCGAGGGAATACGCAGTATTTT
.,TRBD1,TRBJ1-3,TRBV11-1,CASTNYLGQGGNTIYF,TGTGCCAGCACCAACTACCTCGGACAGGGGGGAAACACCATATATTTT
many,TRBD2,TRBJ2-3,TRBV6-5,CASSLTAGGPTDTQYF,TGTGCCAGCAGTTTGACAGCGGGGGGCCCCACAGATACGCAGTATTTT
many,.,TRBJ2-1,TRBV12-3/TRBV12-4,CASSQGDEQFF,TGTGCCAGCAGCCAGGGAGATGAGCAGTTCTTC
many,TRBD2,TRBJ2-5,TRBV20-1,CSAAAGGETQYF,TGCAGTGCTGCTGCGGGGGGGGAGACCCAGTACTTC
many,.,TRBJ2-1,TRBV6-1,CASSDPLKGNEQFF,TGTGCCAGCAGTGACCCCCTCAAAGGGAATGAGCAGTTCTTC
few,TRBD1,TRBJ1-5,TRBV12-3/TRBV12-4,CASTPGTGGGQPQHF,TGTGCCAGCACCCCCGGGACAGGGGGGGGTCAGCCCCAGCATTTT
many,.,TRBJ2-3,TRBV5-1,CASSSEQGSPTDTQYF,TGCGCCAGCAGCTCCGAACAGGGTTCCCCCACAGATACGCAGTATTTT
few,TRBD2,TRBJ2-2,TRBV19,CASIRTSGVQGTGELFF,TGTGCCAGTATCCGGACTAGCGGGGTACAAGGCACCGGGGAGCTGTTTTTT
many,.,TRBJ2-2,TRBV7-2,CASSLYRTNTGELFF,TGTGCCAGCAGCTTATATCGGACGAACACCGGGGAGCTGTTTTTT
many,.,TRBJ1-2,TRBV7-8,CASSLARNTNYGYTF,TGTGCCAGCAGCTTAGCGAGGAATACTAACTATGGCTACACCTTC
many,.,TRBJ2-1,TRBV20-1,CSAPMISSVSSYNEQFF,TGCAGTGCTCCAATGATTTCTTCGGTAAGCTCCTACAATGAGCAGTTCTTC
.,.,TRBJ2-1,TRBV9,CASSVAGAGDEQFF,TGTGCCAGCAGCGTAGCGGGAGCCGGCGATGAGCAGTTCTTC
many,.,TRBJ2-2,TRBV5-1,CASSLEAAANTGELFF,TGCGCCAGCAGCTTGGAGGCAGCGGCGAACACCGGGGAGCTGTTTTTT
few,.,TRBJ2-5,TRBV27,CASSFAGTQETQYF,TGTGCCAGCAGTTTCGCCGGGACGCAAGAGACCCAGTACTTC
many,TRBD2,TRBJ2-3,TRBV6-5,CASGLAGGLYDTQYF,TGTGCCAGCGGGTTGGCGGGGGGGCTCTACGATACGCAGTATTTT
many,.,TRBJ1-2,TRBV11-2,CASSQTEVGGYTF,TGTGCCAGCAGCCAGACAGAGGTCGGGGGCTACACCTTC
few,.,TRBJ1-1,TRBV7-2,CASSLGRAAFF,TGTGCCAGCAGCCTTGGTAGGGCAGCTTTCTTT
many,TRBD2,TRBJ2-1,TRBV6-2/TRBV6-3,CASSHGTSGRSEQFF,TGTGCCAGCAGTCACGGGACTAGCGGGAGGAGTGAGCAGTTCTTC
many,TRBD1,TRBJ2-4,TRBV12-3/TRBV12-4,CASTKPGQGPYIQYF,TGTGCCAGCACCAAGCCGGGACAGGGCCCCTACATTCAGTACTTC
many,TRBD1,TRBJ2-2,TRBV11-2,CASTGRGQTPTGELFF,TGTGCCAGCACGGGTAGGGGACAGACTCCCACCGGGGAGCTGTTTTTT